The sequence of this TCR beta chain was determined in a study of beta chain features in type 1 diabetes. Study-level findings and limits: Cells with high TCR expression could be over-represented when cDNA is sequenced. It was among patients, rather than healthy donors, that naive, central memory and Treg TCRB repertoires appeared more similar.

With respect to this clone: Its antigen is unidentified.

Averaging roughly 0.12 L, one heparinised blood draw came from each individual donor. The CDR3 loop spans 19 amino acids. In germline, CDR1 is MGHRA, CDR2 YSYEKL. V gave up 0 bases and J gave up 0 bases, with 18 bases separating them. Reverse transcribing all isolated RNA meant expressed TCRB transcripts were sequenced. Repertoires were generated with immunoSEQ multiplex PCR, while TCRdb's copy carries only in-frame clones and drops some. The sample has roughly 250,000 clones, roughly two thirds seen once; the top ten hold around 0.057%. The sequence derives from a man younger than 45 in good health. The chain recombines TRBV4-1 with TRBJ2-4; D possibly corresponds to TRBD2 (6 bases). The sequenced sample was naive CD4+ T cells from blood. CDR3 loop: CASSQDRFAGLLAKNIQYF. CDR3 in DNA: TGCGCCAGCAGCCAAGATCGGTTTGCGGGACTTCTAGCCAAAAACATTCAGTACTTC.